This T cell receptor beta chain derives from a study of control samples from healthy donors and cancer patients. Sequencing was performed with immunoSEQ multiplex PCR; in TCRdb, only in-frame clones are kept and a portion is missing. The sample includes under 85,000 clones, roughly 88% of them seen just once. The CDR3 extends over 15 amino acids. Germline V lookup: CDR1 MNHEY, CDR2 SVGAGI. Trimming took 6 bases from V and 2 from J; bases not matched to a gene: 7. J is TRBJ2-1 and V is TRBV6-5; TRBD2 matches 7 bases. This clonotype was sampled from a man aged 55 to 70 with head and neck cancer. Sequencing used PBMCs. The CDR3 spells CASRRGSLAYNEQFF. The CDR3 DNA sequence: TGTGCCAGCAGACGCGGGAGTCTTGCCTACAATGAGCAGTTCTTC.